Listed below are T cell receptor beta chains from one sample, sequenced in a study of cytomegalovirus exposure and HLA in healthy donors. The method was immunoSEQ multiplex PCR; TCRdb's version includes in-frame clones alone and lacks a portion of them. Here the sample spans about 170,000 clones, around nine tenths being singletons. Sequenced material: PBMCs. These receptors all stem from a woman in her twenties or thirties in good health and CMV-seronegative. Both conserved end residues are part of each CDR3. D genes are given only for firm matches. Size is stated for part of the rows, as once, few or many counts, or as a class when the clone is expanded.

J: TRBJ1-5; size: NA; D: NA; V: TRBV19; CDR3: CASTWTGDSNQPQHF; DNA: TGTGCCAGTACCTGGACGGGGGATAGCAATCAGCCCCAGCATTTT
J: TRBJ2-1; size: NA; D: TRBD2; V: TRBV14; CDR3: CASSQGPLAGSYNEQFF; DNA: TGTGCCAGCAGCCAAGGTCCGCTAGCGGGGAGCTACAATGAGCAGTTCTTC
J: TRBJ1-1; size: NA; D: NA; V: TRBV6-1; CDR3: CASSEPGGTEAFF; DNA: TGTGCCAGCAGTGAACCGGGGGGGACTGAAGCTTTCTTT
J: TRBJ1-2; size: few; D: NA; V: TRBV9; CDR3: CASSVDQANGYTF; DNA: TGTGCCAGCAGCGTAGACCAGGCTAATGGCTACACCTTC
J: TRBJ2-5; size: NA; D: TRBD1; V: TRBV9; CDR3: CASSSFDRELETQYF; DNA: TGTGCCAGCAGCTCCTTCGACAGGGAATTGGAGACCCAGTACTTC
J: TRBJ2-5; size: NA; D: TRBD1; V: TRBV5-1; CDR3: CASSPGDRGQETQYF; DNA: TGCGCCAGCAGCCCTGGGGACAGGGGGCAGGAGACCCAGTACTTC
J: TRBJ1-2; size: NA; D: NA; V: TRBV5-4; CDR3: CASSTPGTHYGYTF; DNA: TGTGCCAGCAGCACTCCGGGGACACACTATGGCTACACCTTC
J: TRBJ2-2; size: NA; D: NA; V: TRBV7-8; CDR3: CASSLGGGTGELFF; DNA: TGTGCCAGCAGCTTAGGAGGGGGCACCGGGGAGCTGTTTTTT
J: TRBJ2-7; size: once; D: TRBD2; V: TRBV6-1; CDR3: CASSPGTSGFYEQYF; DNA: TGTGCCAGCAGTCCCGGGACTAGCGGGTTCTACGAGCAGTACTTC
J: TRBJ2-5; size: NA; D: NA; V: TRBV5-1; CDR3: CASSLGARGIQETQYF; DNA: TGCGCCAGCAGCTTGGGTGCGCGGGGAATCCAAGAGACCCAGTACTTC
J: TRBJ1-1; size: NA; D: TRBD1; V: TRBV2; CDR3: CASREPGTVIEAFF; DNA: TGTGCCAGCAGGGAACCAGGGACAGTCATTGAAGCTTTCTTT
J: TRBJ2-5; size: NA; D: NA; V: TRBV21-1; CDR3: CASRTWRLQETQYF; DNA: TGTGCCAGCAGGACGTGGAGGCTGCAGGAGACCCAGTACTTC
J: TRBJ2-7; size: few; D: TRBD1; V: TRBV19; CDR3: CASSFGTGLSYEQYF; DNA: TGTGCCAGTAGTTTCGGGACAGGGCTTTCCTACGAGCAGTACTTC
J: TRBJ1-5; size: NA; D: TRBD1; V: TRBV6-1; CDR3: CASSGQGADQPQHF; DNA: TGTGCCAGCAGTGGACAGGGGGCCGACCAGCCCCAGCATTTT
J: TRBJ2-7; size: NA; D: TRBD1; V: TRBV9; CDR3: CASSVADRGVHEQYF; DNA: TGTGCCAGCAGCGTAGCCGACAGGGGGGTCCACGAGCAGTACTTC
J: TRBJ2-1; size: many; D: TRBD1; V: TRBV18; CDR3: CASTGQNSYNEQFF; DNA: TGTGCCAGCACGGGACAGAACTCCTACAATGAGCAGTTCTTC
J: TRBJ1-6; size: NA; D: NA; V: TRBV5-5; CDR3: CASSLNGLHNSPLHF; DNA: TGTGCCAGCAGCTTGAACGGACTACATAATTCACCCCTCCACTTT
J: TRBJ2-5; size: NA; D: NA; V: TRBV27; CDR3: CASSPLTDSPMTQYF; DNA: TGTGCCAGCAGTCCCTTAACCGACAGCCCCATGACCCAGTACTTC
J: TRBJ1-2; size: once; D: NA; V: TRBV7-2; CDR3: CASSLVRVVFHNYGYTF; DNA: TGTGCCAGCAGCTTAGTCAGGGTTGTCTTCCATAACTATGGCTACACCTTC
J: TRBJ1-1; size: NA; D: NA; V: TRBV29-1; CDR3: CSVAYIATATMAFF; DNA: TGCAGCGTTGCATATATTGCGACAGCCACGATGGCTTTCTTT
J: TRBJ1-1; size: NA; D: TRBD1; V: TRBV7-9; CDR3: CASSPTGGLEAFF; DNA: TGTGCCAGCAGCCCGACAGGGGGCCTTGAAGCTTTCTTT
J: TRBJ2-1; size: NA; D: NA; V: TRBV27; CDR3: CASSFSPPPRVVQGEQFF; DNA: TGTGCCAGCAGTTTTTCCCCCCCACCCAGGGTCGTTCAGGGTGAGCAGTTCTTC
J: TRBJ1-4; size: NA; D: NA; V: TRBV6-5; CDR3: CASSYGRGNEKLFF; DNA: TGTGCCAGCAGTTACGGCAGGGGTAATGAAAAACTGTTTTTT
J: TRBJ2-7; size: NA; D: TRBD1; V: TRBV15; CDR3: CATSRVGTGSHTYEQYF; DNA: TGTGCCACCAGCAGAGTTGGGACAGGAAGCCACACCTACGAGCAGTACTTC
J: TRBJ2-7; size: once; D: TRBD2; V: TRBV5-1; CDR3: CASSSGLGSYEQYF; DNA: TGCGCCAGCAGCAGCGGACTAGGATCCTACGAGCAGTACTTC
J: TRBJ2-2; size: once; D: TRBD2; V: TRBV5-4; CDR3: CASSPSGGVVGELFF; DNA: TGTGCCAGCAGCCCTAGCGGGGGGGTAGTCGGGGAGCTGTTTTTT
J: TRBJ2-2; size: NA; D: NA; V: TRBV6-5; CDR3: CASSPSRANTGELFF; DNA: TGTGCCAGCAGCCCGTCGCGGGCGAACACCGGGGAGCTGTTTTTT
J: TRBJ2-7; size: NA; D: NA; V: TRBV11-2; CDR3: CASSLLLTYEQYF; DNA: TGTGCCAGCAGCCTCCTCCTAACCTACGAGCAGTACTTC
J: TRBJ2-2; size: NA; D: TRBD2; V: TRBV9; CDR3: CASSVGLSGGQSGELFF; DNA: TGTGCCAGCAGCGTAGGTTTAAGCGGGGGGCAGAGCGGGGAGCTGTTTTTT
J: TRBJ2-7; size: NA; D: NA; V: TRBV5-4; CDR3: CASSLTGNYEQYF; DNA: TGTGCCAGCAGCTTGACAGGGAACTACGAGCAGTACTTC
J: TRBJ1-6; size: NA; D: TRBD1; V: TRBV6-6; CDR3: CASSYSQGNSPLHF; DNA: TGTGCCAGCAGTTACTCACAGGGGAATTCACCCCTCCACTTT
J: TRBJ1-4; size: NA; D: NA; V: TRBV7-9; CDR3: CASSFGESNEKLFF; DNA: TGTGCCAGCAGCTTCGGGGAAAGTAATGAAAAACTGTTTTTT
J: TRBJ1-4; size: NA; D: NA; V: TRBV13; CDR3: CASSQSGGDEKLFF; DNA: TGTGCCAGCAGTCAATCGGGGGGAGATGAAAAACTGTTTTTT
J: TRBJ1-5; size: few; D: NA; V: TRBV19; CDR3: CASSIGGYQPQHF; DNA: TGTGCCAGTAGTATCGGCGGTTATCAGCCCCAGCATTTT
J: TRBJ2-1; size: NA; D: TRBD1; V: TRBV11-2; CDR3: CASSSTQTGNSYNEQFF; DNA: TGTGCCAGCAGCTCAACTCAGACAGGGAACTCCTACAATGAGCAGTTCTTC